This record looks at one T cell receptor (beta chain) sequence and its context. As yet, its antigen is unknown. The data are from a study of T cell repertoires in cytomegalovirus infection. Background on the study: Public TCR beta signatures indicated both CMV infection and matching HLA type.

This CDR3 comprises 13 residues. V gave up 6 bases and J gave up 5 bases, with 13 bases separating them. The germline CDR1 and CDR2 sequences are SGHNT and YENEEA. Study-level results: Frequencies of public TCR beta families were cumulated, and this identified carriers of CMV plus the relevant HLA. HLA-C-restricted TCR beta clonotypes specific for CMV led the ex vivo response.

TCRdb analysed the reads with MiXCR anew, one entry per CDR3 protein. The sample includes around 710,000 distinct CDR3 sequences, about 27% seen only once; the top ten take around 13%. This clonotype originated in a human donor in good health (CMV status not recorded). Some clones in this sample may be carry-over from other donors' samples. The gene calls are TRBV11-3 and TRBJ2-5; possible D gene TRBD1, 5 bases. The sample consisted of cultured CD8+ T cells from PBMCs, taken from culture after CMV antigen stimulation. In DNA form, the CDR3 reads TGTGCCAGCAGGGGGCGCGTAGAGGAGACCCAGTACTTC. Its translation: CASRGRVEETQYF.